These 27 T cell receptor beta chains were sequenced from one sample in a study of monozygotic twins with inflammatory bowel disease. TCRdb reanalyzed the 5' RACE reads, giving one entry per CDR3 protein sequence and no DNA. Its clone listing holds approximately 400,000 distinct CDR3 sequences. Sequenced: blood. Receptors were obtained from a human donor with ulcerative colitis or Crohn's disease, or a healthy co-twin of an affected twin (not recorded which).

V and J are TRBV29-1 and TRBJ2-7. The CDR3 spans 13 residues. Germline V gene data show CDR1 as SQVTM and CDR2 as ANQGSEA. This CDR3 reads CSVGDSVSYEQYF.

The chain joins TRBV2 to TRBJ2-1; without DNA, the TCRdb call of TRBD2 cannot be checked. Germline V CDR1 and CDR2: SNHLY, FYNNEI. The CDR3 length is 15 residues. The CDR3: CASSSTSGTYNEQFF.

The chain employs TRBV5-4 and TRBJ2-1; checking the TCRdb D call of TRBD2 is not possible without DNA. CDR3 length equals 16 residues. Germline CDR1 is SGHNT and CDR2 is YYREEE (reference sequence). CDR3 in amino acids: CASSFPGLAVNNEQFF.

This sequence joins TRBV6-2 or TRBV6-3 and TRBJ2-2; without DNA, the TCRdb call of TRBD2 cannot be checked. There are 16 residues in the CDR3. Germline-derived CDR1 and CDR2 are MNHEY and SVGEGT. This CDR3 is CASSSSVSGRVGELFF.

The chain employs TRBV19 and TRBJ2-1; as DNA is missing, the TRBD1 call by TCRdb cannot be tested. The CDR3 extends over 15 amino acids. Germline lookup yields CDR1 LNHDA and CDR2 SQIVND (reference sequence). The chain's CDR3 is CASSMLKGGDDEQFF.

The V call is TRBV7-9, the J call TRBJ1-1. The CDR3 sequence is 14 residues long. Germline V lookup: CDR1 SEHNR, CDR2 FQNEAQ (reference sequence). The CDR3 loop is CASSLGQGDSEAFF.

This rearrangement joins TRBV4-1 to TRBJ1-1; the D call from TCRdb, TRBD1, cannot be confirmed without DNA. CDR3 length: 14 residues. Per germline, CDR1 MGHRA and CDR2 YSYEKL. This CDR3 is CASSQNGQNTEAFF.

This rearrangement joins TRBV7-2 to TRBJ2-1. Germline loops: CDR1 SGHTA, CDR2 FQGNSA. The CDR3 contains 15 residues. This CDR3 reads CASSVQWSQGWEQFF.

The rearrangement joins TRBV2 to TRBJ1-1. The CDR3 is made up of 15 amino acids. CDR1 and CDR2 from the germline V gene are SNHLY and FYNNEI. CDR3: CASGYLRRGDTEAFF.

The chain is built from TRBV12-5 and TRBJ2-3. In germline, CDR1 is LGHNT, CDR2 FRNRAP. This CDR3 contains 14 residues. CDR3 loop: CASGLGQSTDTQYF.

CDR3 in amino acids: CATSPSRTGEEKLFF. The gene calls are TRBV15 and TRBJ1-4; TCRdb's assignment of TRBD1 cannot be checked, as there is no DNA. CDR1 is LNHNV and CDR2 is YYDKDF in the germline V gene (reference sequence). This CDR3 is 15 amino acids long.

The chain carries TRBV5-6 and TRBJ2-5. The CDR3 has 14 residues. CDR1 is SGHDT, CDR2 YYEEEE, per germline. The CDR3 loop reads CASSLGSYQETQYF.

The rearrangement uses TRBV9 and TRBJ2-5; TCRdb's D call of TRBD2 is untestable without DNA. CDR1 is SGDLS and CDR2 is YYNGEE in the germline V gene. CDR3 length: 15 amino acids. The CDR3 loop reads CASSARREGSETQYF.

The chain has TRBV5-1 and TRBJ2-1. The CDR3 is made up of 13 amino acids. Germline-derived CDR1 and CDR2 are SGHRS and YFSETQ. CDR3 loop: CASRDDNGNEQFF.

The chain joins TRBV7-8 to TRBJ2-5; TCRdb designates TRBD2, a call that cannot be tested without DNA. This CDR3 is built from 15 residues. CDR1 SGHVS and CDR2 FQNEAQ come from the germline V gene. The CDR3 spells CASSLRPSGQETQYF.

The chain links TRBV4-1 to TRBJ1-1; TCRdb calls TRBD1, which cannot be checked without DNA. CDR1 MGHRA and CDR2 YSYEKL come from the germline V gene. This CDR3 is built from 14 residues. This CDR3 reads CASSQGQMNTEAFF.

The V call is TRBV6-6, the J call TRBJ1-1; TCRdb's D gene call, TRBD1, goes unchecked for lack of DNA. Germline CDR1 reads MNHNY; CDR2 reads SVGAGI (reference sequence). The CDR3 is 14 residues long. CDR3 sequence: CASIFGNQNTEAFF.

V is TRBV4-1 and J is TRBJ1-2; TCRdb reports TRBD1, a call that lacks DNA to check it against. This CDR3 contains 15 residues. Per germline, CDR1 MGHRA and CDR2 YSYEKL. The CDR3 sequence: CASSTGQRASYGYTF.

This chain joins TRBV20-1 and TRBJ2-3; TCRdb names TRBD2, which stays unverified in the absence of DNA. The CDR3 runs 16 residues. Germline CDR1 is DFQATT and CDR2 is SNEGSKA (reference sequence). The CDR3 loop is CSAKHGLPLGTDTQYF.

V gene TRBV20-1 combines with J gene TRBJ2-1; TCRdb calls TRBD2, which cannot be checked without DNA. This CDR3 contains 12 residues. Looked up from germline, CDR1 is DFQATT and CDR2 is SNEGSKA (reference sequence). CDR3 sequence reads: CSARGGVNEQFF.

The rearrangement links TRBV2 to TRBJ1-2. CDR1 SNHLY and CDR2 FYNNEI come from the germline V gene. The CDR3 loop spans 14 amino acids. The CDR3 protein is CASSAGEVNYGYTF.

The chain links TRBV6-1 to TRBJ1-5; as DNA is missing, the TRBD1 call by TCRdb cannot be tested. Germline V gives CDR1 MNHNS, CDR2 SASEGT. This CDR3 spans 15 amino acids. CDR3 amino acids: CAGSQEDRGSQPQHF.

The chain's CDR3 is CASSPGRSLNSPLHF. The chain joins TRBV18 to TRBJ1-6. The CDR3 totals 15 residues. In germline, CDR1 is KGHSH, CDR2 LQKENI. The full variable domain, its missing parts supplied by reference TRBV18 and TRBJ1-6, is NAGVMQNPRHLVRRRGQEARLRCSPMKGHSHVYWYRQLPEEGLKFMVYLQKENIIDESGMPKERFSAEFPKEGPSILRIQQVVRGDSAAYFCASSPGRSLNSPLHFGNGTRLTVT.

The gene calls are TRBV7-9 and TRBJ2-1; there is no DNA to check the TCRdb D call of TRBD1. The V gene's germline CDR1 is SEHNR and CDR2 FQNEAQ (reference sequence). The CDR3 sequence is 15 residues long. The CDR3 region is CASSLGGQGADEQFF.

The V call is TRBV30, the J call TRBJ2-3. Per germline, CDR1 GTSNPN and CDR2 SVGIG (reference sequence). The CDR3 length is 14 residues. The chain's CDR3 is CACTGVARTDTQYF.

The chain links TRBV3-1 to TRBJ2-2. CDR3 length: 15 amino acids. Germline V gene sequence: CDR1 LGHDT, CDR2 YNNKEL (reference sequence). CDR3 residues: CASSPISGNTGELFF.

The CDR3 here is CASSLVGGLGNTEAFF. This chain links TRBV13 with TRBJ1-1; the D gene TCRdb calls, TRBD1, cannot be checked with no DNA. The CDR3 totals 16 residues. Germline V CDR1 and CDR2: PRHDT, FYEKMQ (reference sequence).